The source of this T cell receptor beta chain is a study of neurological immune-mediated disorders. Germline V CDR1 and CDR2: SEHNR, FQNEAQ (reference sequence). With V trimmed by 5 bases and J by 5 bases, 7 bases remained unmatched. This CDR3 has 15 residues. Study-wide points: The authors found no clinical or MRI feature associated with the multiple sclerosis repertoire cluster. Across subjects, no CDR3 amino acid sequence appeared in expanded clones of more than one subject, a finding that suggested private repertoires in all groups. Among 34 multiple sclerosis patients, 18 had repertoires that phylogenetic grouping placed in one related-CDR3 cluster, a possible signature.

This clonotype has at least ten counts. Antigen unknown. Each TCR transcript was tagged with a 10-nucleotide random UMI during 5'RACE. MiXCR, run by TCRdb on the 5' RACE reads, gives a single entry per CDR3 protein. The data show tens of thousands of distinct CDR3 sequences, under 4.5% seen once. This clonotype was sampled from a woman aged 25 to 39 with multiple sclerosis. The chain uses TRBV7-9 and TRBJ2-1; 9 bases fit TRBD1. The material sequenced was PBMCs. CDR3 nucleotide sequence: TGTGCCAGCAGCCCCCGGACAGGGGACAACAATGAGCAGTTCTTC. Protein: CASSPRTGDNNEQFF. Variable domain in full (rest from reference TRBV7-9 and TRBJ2-1): DTGVSQNPRHKITKRGQNVTFRCDPISEHNRLYWYRQTLGQGPEFLTYFQNEAQLEKSRLLSDRFSAERPKGSFSTLEIQRTEQGDSAMYLCASSPRTGDNNEQFFGPGTRLTVL.